This T cell receptor (beta chain) was obtained from a study of beta chain features in type 1 diabetes. The CDR3 extends over 16 amino acids. Germline V gives CDR1 MGHRA, CDR2 YSYEKL. The V segment lost 4 bases and the J segment 2 bases; nucleotides outside the gene matches: 10. CD45RO/CCR7/CD25/CD127/CD95/CD27 separated CD4+ naive, central memory, regulatory and stem cell-like memory cells by sorting. Whole-study findings and limits: For Type 1 diabetes patients, all four CD4+ subsets carried TCRB CDR3s that were moderately but significantly shorter.

Investigators reverse transcribed all isolated RNA, so they sequenced expressed TCRB transcripts. Repertoires were generated with immunoSEQ multiplex PCR, while TCRdb's copy carries only in-frame clones and drops some. In the table there are a few hundred thousand clones, around 9.6% of which are singletons. In this sample, this clone turned up a few times. The antigen is undetermined. The sample consisted of central memory CD4+ T cells from blood. V is TRBV4-1 and J is TRBJ2-7; TRBD1 aligns across 8 bases. The source is a man aged 30 to 39 with type 1 diabetes. The CDR3 is CASSRAHIQGAYEQYF. CDR3 coding DNA: TGCGCCAGCAGCCGAGCACACATACAGGGGGCCTACGAGCAGTACTTC.